These 27 T cell receptor beta chains share one sample of origin, sequenced in a study of T-cell reconstitution after alpha-beta-depleted transplantation in children. Unique molecular identifiers were built into the TCRbeta library. MiXCR was run by TCRdb on the PCR reads, yielding one entry per CDR3 protein. The sample lists around 15,000 distinct CDR3 sequences, less than 9.5% seen once, with 36% in the top ten. Here the sequenced sample was PBMCs, mostly from graft donor cells, taken 60 days after TCRalphabeta/CD19-depleted stem cell transplant. These receptors originate from a boy under two years old who had a stem cell transplant for Wiskott-Aldrich syndrome, so the T cells may come from the graft donor.

This clonotype was seen at least ten times. This chain joins TRBV9 and TRBJ1-6; no clear D gene. The V end lost 0 bases, the J end lost 7 bases, and 11 bases lay between the germline ends. This CDR3 is built from 15 residues. Per the germline V gene, CDR1 is SGDLS and CDR2 is YYNGEE. For the CDR3, the DNA is TGTGCCAGCAGCGTAGAGGGTCTCTACAATTCACCCCTCCACTTT. Translated: CASSVEGLYNSPLHF. The entire variable domain, with the rest obtained from reference TRBV9 and TRBJ1-6, is as follows: DSGVTQTPKHLITATGQRVTLRCSPRSGDLSVYWYQQSLDQGLQFLIQYYNGEERAKGNILERFSAQQFPDLHSELNLSSLELGDSALYFCASSVEGLYNSPLHFGNGTRLTVT.

This chain joins TRBV7-9 and TRBJ1-2; a weak D match, TRBD1 (6 bases). V was pared by 1 base and J by 2 bases, with 11 bases between. CDR3 length: 15 amino acids. Germline CDR1 is SEHNR and CDR2 is FQNEAQ (reference sequence). The CDR3 DNA reads as TGTGCCAGCAGCTTAGATCCTGGACAGAACTATGGCTACACCTTC. Translation gives CASSLDPGQNYGYTF.

The rearrangement links TRBV5-1 to TRBJ2-7, with 7 bases identical to TRBD2. Per the germline V gene, CDR1 is SGHRS and CDR2 is YFSETQ. CDR3 length: 16 amino acids. V lost 1 base, J lost 0 bases, and 7 bases stayed unmatched. In DNA, the CDR3 is TGCGCCAGCAGCTTGCGCACCGGGACTATCTCCTACGAGCAGTACTTC. Protein sequence: CASSLRTGTISYEQYF.

This clonotype has ten or more counts. This chain connects TRBV9 to TRBJ1-4; tentatively, D is TRBD1 (5 bases). V was shortened by 7 bases and J by 6 bases, with 10 bases between the two germline ends. CDR1 is SGDLS and CDR2 is YYNGEE in the germline V gene. The CDR3 runs to 12 residues. In DNA form, the CDR3 reads TGTGCCAGCGCTGGGACGGATGAAAAACTGTTTTTT. It translates to CASAGTDEKLFF.

This clonotype was observed at least ten times. This chain uses TRBV11-2 with TRBJ2-2; 8 bases align to TRBD2. This CDR3 region has 18 residues. Trimming took 1 base from V and 0 from J; bases not matched to a gene: 7. CDR1 and CDR2 from the germline V gene are SGHAT and FQNNGV. The CDR3 DNA reads TGTGCCAGCAGCTTAGTATGGCGCGGGGGGACGAACACCGGGGAGCTGTTTTTT. Translated, it gives CASSLVWRGGTNTGELFF.

This clonotype has at least ten counts. V usage is TRBV7-9 and J usage is TRBJ1-6, with D perhaps matching TRBD1 (5 bases). CDR1 is SEHNR and CDR2 is FQNEAQ in the germline V gene (reference sequence). Trimming removed 2 bases from V and 9 bases from J, with 11 bases in between. The CDR3 runs to 14 residues. Here the CDR3 DNA reads TGTGCCAGCAGCTTATCCAGGGCCATTTCACCCCTCCACTTT. Translated: CASSLSRAISPLHF.

The V gene is TRBV27, the J gene TRBJ2-3, with a possible D match to TRBD1 (5 bases). Germline V gene sequence: CDR1 MNHEY, CDR2 SMNVEV (reference sequence). There are 14 residues in the CDR3. The V end was cut by 3 bases, the J end by 8 bases, with 15 bases between. The CDR3 nucleotides read TGTGCCAGCAGTTTGGGGCCGATCTCTGGTACGCAGTATTTT. This sequence encodes CASSLGPISGTQYF.

This clonotype has ten or more counts. The chain couples TRBV20-1 to TRBJ2-1; TRBD2 is a possible D gene (6 bases). Germline CDR1 and CDR2: DFQATT and SNEGSKA (reference sequence). V dropped 3 bases and J dropped 6 bases, with 15 bases sitting between them. The CDR3 spans 14 residues. The CDR3 DNA reads as TGCAGTGCTAGTTCCGGGAGCAGGGTCAATGAGCAGTTCTTC. It is translated as CSASSGSRVNEQFF.

This chain uses TRBV7-9 with TRBJ1-1; D unclear. The CDR3 spans 13 residues. The V end lost 5 bases, the J end lost 7 bases, and 14 bases lay between the germline ends. Germline assignment: CDR1 SEHNR and CDR2 FQNEAQ (reference sequence). Here the CDR3 reads CASSPGPPVEAFF. The CDR3 coding sequence is TGTGCCAGCAGCCCCGGGCCACCGGTTGAAGCTTTCTTT. The full variable domain, in which reference TRBV7-9 and TRBJ1-1 provide the parts outside the CDR3, is DTGVSQNPRHKITKRGQNVTFRCDPISEHNRLYWYRQTLGQGPEFLTYFQNEAQLEKSRLLSDRFSAERPKGSFSTLEIQRTEQGDSAMYLCASSPGPPVEAFFGQGTRLTVV.

This clonotype appeared many times. The rearrangement uses TRBV27 and TRBJ1-2; no clear D gene. This CDR3 has 12 residues. Germline CDR1 and CDR2: MNHEY and SMNVEV (reference sequence). The V end was cut by 4 bases, the J end by 4 bases, with 7 bases between. The CDR3 loop is CASSSWAYGYTF. The CDR3 DNA reads as TGTGCCAGCAGTTCATGGGCCTATGGCTACACCTTC.

This clonotype was found a few times. The chain recombines TRBV15 with TRBJ2-4; the D gene is possibly TRBD1 (5 bases). The CDR3 sequence is 19 residues long. CDR1 is LNHNV and CDR2 is YYDKDF in the germline V gene (reference sequence). Trimming removed 1 base from V and 0 bases from J, with 19 bases in between. The DNA of the CDR3 is TGTGCCACCAGCAGAGGGCCCCCCGTGACAGCCATAGCCAAAAACATTCAGTACTTC. It specifies CATSRGPPVTAIAKNIQYF.

The rearrangement links TRBV20-1 to TRBJ1-1, with 11 nucleotides matching TRBD1. With V trimmed by 5 bases and J by 6 bases, 5 bases remained unmatched. The germline gives CDR1 DFQATT, CDR2 SNEGSKA (reference sequence). The CDR3 length is 13 residues. CDR3 loop: CSAVDRGRAEAFF. The CDR3 DNA is TGCAGTGCTGTGGACAGGGGGCGGGCTGAAGCTTTCTTT.

On this clonotype: Just one base apart from a much larger clone, this may be a read error. The rearrangement joins TRBV5-1 to TRBJ2-6, with no clear D. V lost 9 bases and J lost 0, with 10 bases in between. This CDR3 comprises 14 residues. The germline CDR1 and CDR2 sequences are SGHRS and YFSETQ. The CDR3 spells CAINFVSGANVLTF. In DNA form, the CDR3 reads TGCGCCATCAATTTTGTCTCTGGGGCCAACGTCCTGACTTTC.

This clonotype was seen repeatedly, ten times or more. The rearrangement links TRBV12-3 or TRBV12-4 to TRBJ1-6; D is uncertain. The germline V and J ends were trimmed by 6 bases and 9 bases, with 12 bases remaining between them. CDR3 length: 13 amino acids. CDR3 in DNA: TGTGCCAGCAGAAGAGTGCAGGCTTCACCCCTCCACTTT. It specifies CASRRVQASPLHF.

This clonotype was seen repeatedly, ten times or more. The chain couples TRBV5-1 to TRBJ1-1; 8 nucleotides match TRBD1. Germline lookup yields CDR1 SGHRS and CDR2 YFSETQ. Trimming cost V 4 bases and J 4 bases; bases outside gene matches: 6. The CDR3 loop spans 14 amino acids. CDR3 DNA: TGCGCCAGCAGCCATCCGACAGGGGCCACTGAAGCTTTCTTT. Amino acid sequence: CASSHPTGATEAFF. The complete variable domain, with remaining parts taken from reference TRBV5-1 and TRBJ1-1, reads KAGVTQTPRYLIKTRGQQVTLSCSPISGHRSVSWYQQTPGQGLQFLFEYFSETQRNKGNFPGRFSGRQFSNSRSEMNVSTLELGDSALYLCASSHPTGATEAFFGQGTRLTVV.

The table lists this clonotype with many counts. The chain joins TRBV20-1 to TRBJ2-7; D possibly corresponds to TRBD2 (6 bases). Trimming removed 2 bases from V and 2 bases from J, with 16 bases in between. The CDR3 sequence is 15 residues long. Germline V gives CDR1 DFQATT, CDR2 SNEGSKA (reference sequence). The CDR3 reads CSARLTEGRTYEQYF. CDR3 nucleotides: TGCAGTGCTAGACTTACGGAGGGAAGAACCTACGAGCAGTACTTC.

This clonotype came up a few times. The CDR3 nucleotides read TGTGCCAGCAGCTTGCCTCGGGGGGGGCGAAGGGTAATGAACACTGAAGCTTTCTTT. Protein sequence: CASSLPRGGRRVMNTEAFF. The chain uses TRBV11-1 and TRBJ1-1; D may be TRBD1 (6 bases). The CDR3 totals 19 residues. Trimming removed 3 bases at V and 0 bases at J, with 23 bases between. CDR1 is SGHAT, CDR2 FQDESV, per germline (reference sequence).

In its sample, this clonotype was seen many times. This chain connects TRBV5-1 to TRBJ2-7; D remains unclear. Germline-derived CDR1 and CDR2 are SGHRS and YFSETQ. V was shortened by 0 bases and J by 0 bases, with 10 bases between the two germline ends. The CDR3 is 15 residues long. CDR3 residues: CASSLGGAISYEQYF. CDR3 DNA sequence: TGCGCCAGCAGCTTGGGCGGCGCTATCTCCTACGAGCAGTACTTC.

The sample holds a few counts of this clonotype. V and J are TRBV20-1 and TRBJ1-1; TRBD1 aligns across 9 bases. CDR1 DFQATT and CDR2 SNEGSKA come from the germline V gene (reference sequence). With 3 bases clipped from V and 0 bases from J, the junction kept 5 bases outside the gene matches. This CDR3 comprises 15 residues. The chain's CDR3 is CSASRTGDMNTEAFF. As DNA, the CDR3 is TGCAGTGCTAGTCGGACAGGGGACATGAACACTGAAGCTTTCTTT.

This clonotype was detected ten times or more. The chain carries TRBV5-1 and TRBJ1-6, with D possibly matching TRBD1 (6 bases). The ends were cut back, 4 bases at V and 4 bases at J, with 15 bases in the middle. Germline CDR1 reads SGHRS; CDR2 reads YFSETQ. The CDR3 sequence is 16 residues long. In DNA form, the CDR3 reads TGCGCCAGCAGCCAAAAGGGGGGGGTTTATAATTCACCCCTCCACTTT. Amino acids: CASSQKGGVYNSPLHF.

This clonotype has at least ten counts. The V call is TRBV18, the J call TRBJ1-5; D unresolved. CDR1 KGHSH and CDR2 LQKENI come from the germline V gene. V gave up 1 base and J gave up 1 base, with 8 bases separating them. The CDR3 length is 15 residues. CDR3 residues: CASSPQGMSNQPQHF. The CDR3 DNA is TGTGCCAGCTCACCACAGGGTATGAGCAATCAGCCCCAGCATTTT.

DNA of the CDR3: TGTGCCAGCAGCCGAGGGACTAGCGGATCCTACGAGCAGTACTTC. Amino acids: CASSRGTSGSYEQYF. The chain is built from TRBV3-1 and TRBJ2-7, with 11 bases fitting TRBD2. V lost 4 bases and J lost 1; bases outside the gene matches: 3. The CDR3 is 15 amino acids. Germline-derived CDR1 and CDR2 are LGHDT and YNNKEL (reference sequence).

V usage is TRBV29-1 and J usage is TRBJ2-7, with 7 bases matching TRBD1. Per germline, CDR1 SQVTM and CDR2 ANQGSEA. This CDR3 spans 13 amino acids. Trimming cost V 7 bases and J 3 bases; bases outside gene matches: 9. The CDR3 DNA follows: TGCAGCGGTACAGGGGAGAGTCTCTACGAGCAGTACTTC. This gives the protein CSGTGESLYEQYF.

This clonotype was found many times. The V call is TRBV20-1, the J call TRBJ2-2; 7 bases are shared with TRBD2. CDR1 is DFQATT, CDR2 SNEGSKA, per germline (reference sequence). This CDR3 comprises 14 residues. With V trimmed by 3 bases and J by 2 bases, 3 bases remained unmatched. The CDR3 nucleotides read TGCAGTGCTAGGCGCGGGAGTAACACCGGGGAGCTGTTTTTT. The encoded protein is CSARRGSNTGELFF.

Only a few counts were recorded for this clonotype. The CDR3 here is CASHLGAMNTEAFF. CDR3 nucleotides: TGTGCCAGCCACCTGGGGGCCATGAACACTGAAGCTTTCTTT. This chain connects TRBV6-1 to TRBJ1-1; a possible D gene is TRBD1 (6 bases). The CDR3 runs to 14 residues. The V and J ends lost 8 bases and 0 bases respectively, with 13 bases between them. Looked up from germline, CDR1 is MNHNS and CDR2 is SASEGT.

This clonotype was recorded many times. The chain recombines TRBV20-1 with TRBJ2-4; D gene unclear. This CDR3 region has 16 residues. Trimming removed 0 bases at V and 0 bases at J, with 12 bases between. The germline V gene encodes CDR1 DFQATT and CDR2 SNEGSKA (reference sequence). In DNA form, the CDR3 reads TGCAGTGCTAGAGACCTCGGGTCCCTAGCCAAAAACATTCAGTACTTC. As protein: CSARDLGSLAKNIQYF.

This clonotype has a count of ten or more. V usage is TRBV29-1 and J usage is TRBJ2-1; the D is unclear. CDR1 is SQVTM, CDR2 ANQGSEA, per germline. The CDR3 loop spans 11 amino acids. Deletions cut 5 bases from V and 4 bases from J, with 6 bases between. CDR3 amino acids: CSVRQYNEQFF. CDR3 in DNA: TGCAGCGTTCGGCAGTACAATGAGCAGTTCTTC.